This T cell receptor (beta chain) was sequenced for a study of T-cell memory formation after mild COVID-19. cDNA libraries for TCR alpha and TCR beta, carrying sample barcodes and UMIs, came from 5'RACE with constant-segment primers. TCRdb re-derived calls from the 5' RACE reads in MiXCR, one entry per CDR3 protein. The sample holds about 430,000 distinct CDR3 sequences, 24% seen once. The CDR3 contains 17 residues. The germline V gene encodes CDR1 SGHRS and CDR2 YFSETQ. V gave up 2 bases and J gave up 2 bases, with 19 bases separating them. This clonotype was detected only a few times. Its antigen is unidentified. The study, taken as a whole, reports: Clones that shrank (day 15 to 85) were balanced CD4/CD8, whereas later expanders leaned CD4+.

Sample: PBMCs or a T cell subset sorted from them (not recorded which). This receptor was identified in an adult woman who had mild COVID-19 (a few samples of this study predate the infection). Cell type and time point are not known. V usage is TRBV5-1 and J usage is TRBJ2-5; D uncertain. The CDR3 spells CASSFRSPLSQQETQYF. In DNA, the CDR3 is TGCGCCAGCAGCTTCCGAAGCCCCCTTTCCCAACAAGAGACCCAGTACTTC.